The clone carrying this T cell receptor beta chain has ten or more counts. The CDR3 is 15 residues long. Trimming at V came to 6 bases and at J to 0 bases, leaving 3 bases not matched to a gene. The sample belongs to a study of T-cell reconstitution after alpha-beta-depleted transplantation in children. TCRbeta library construction was performed incorporating unique molecular identifiers. TCRdb redid the calling of the PCR reads with MiXCR, one entry per CDR3 protein. Of hundreds of thousands of distinct CDR3 sequences detected, approximately 19% appear once; the ten largest clones hold roughly two fifths.

Sequenced material: PBMCs, mostly from graft donor cells, taken 360 days after TCRalphabeta/CD19-depleted stem cell transplant. The source is a male patient aged 2-15 years who had a stem cell transplant for acute lymphoblastic leukemia, so the T cells may come from the graft donor. The chain employs TRBV12-3 or TRBV12-4 and TRBJ2-7, with 12 bases matching TRBD2. Written as DNA, the CDR3 is TGTGCCAGCAGGCCGACTAGCGGGGGCTCCTACGAGCAGTACTTC. Translation: CASRPTSGGSYEQYF.